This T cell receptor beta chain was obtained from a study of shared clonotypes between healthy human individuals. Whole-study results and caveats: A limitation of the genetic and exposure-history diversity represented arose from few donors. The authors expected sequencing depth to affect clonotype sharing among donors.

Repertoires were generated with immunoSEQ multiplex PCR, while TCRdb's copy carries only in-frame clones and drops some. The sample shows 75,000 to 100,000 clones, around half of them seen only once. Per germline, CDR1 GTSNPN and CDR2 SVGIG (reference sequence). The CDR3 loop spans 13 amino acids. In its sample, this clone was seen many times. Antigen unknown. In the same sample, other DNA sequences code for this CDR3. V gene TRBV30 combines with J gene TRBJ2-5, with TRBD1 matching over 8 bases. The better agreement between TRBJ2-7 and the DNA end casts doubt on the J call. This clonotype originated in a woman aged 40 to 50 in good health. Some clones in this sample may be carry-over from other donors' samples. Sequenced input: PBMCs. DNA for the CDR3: TGTGCCTGGAGCCCGGGACAGGTTTACGAGCAGTACTTC. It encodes CAWSPGQVYEQYF.